This T cell receptor (beta chain) came from a study of regulatory T cells in long-lasting Graves disease. The authors built TCR beta libraries using iRepertoire HTBI primers and Arm-PCR of CDR3 regions. MiXCR, applied by TCRdb to the multiplex PCR reads, yields one record per CDR3 protein. The table lists some 450,000 distinct CDR3 sequences, roughly a quarter of them singletons, with about 27% in the top ten. Time point of the sample: persistent/refractory GD, antithyroid drugs over 5 years with positive TRAb. Scientists built the TCR library using RNA that was extracted from PBMCs. V shed 3 bases and J shed 8 bases, with 10 bases lying between them. The germline V gene encodes CDR1 MDHEN and CDR2 SYDVKM. This CDR3 comprises 12 residues. This clonotype has ten or more counts.

The clonotype was recovered from a female donor with Graves disease. The input for sequencing was peripheral blood mononuclear cells (PBMCs), taken when the disease was refractory, from a patient treated with antithyroid drugs. This chain links TRBV28 with TRBJ1-2; no reliable D call. The CDR3 nucleotides read TGTGCCAGCAGTTTGGAGGGCTGGGGCTACACCTTC. This translates into CASSLEGWGYTF.